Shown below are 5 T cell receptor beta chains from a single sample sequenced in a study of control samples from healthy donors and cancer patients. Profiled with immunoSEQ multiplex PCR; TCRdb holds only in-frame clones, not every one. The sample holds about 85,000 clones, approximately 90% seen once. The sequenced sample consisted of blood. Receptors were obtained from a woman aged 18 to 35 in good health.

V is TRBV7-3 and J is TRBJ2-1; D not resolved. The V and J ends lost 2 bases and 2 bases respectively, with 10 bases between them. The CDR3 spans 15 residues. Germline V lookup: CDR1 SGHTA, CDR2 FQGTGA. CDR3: CASSLSQSTYNEQFF. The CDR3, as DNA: TGTGCCAGCAGCTTATCTCAGAGCACCTACAATGAGCAGTTCTTC.

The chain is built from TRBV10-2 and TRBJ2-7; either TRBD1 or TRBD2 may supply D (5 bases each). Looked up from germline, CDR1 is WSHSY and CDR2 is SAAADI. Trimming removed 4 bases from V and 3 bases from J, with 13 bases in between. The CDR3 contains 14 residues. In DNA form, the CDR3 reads TGCGCCAGCAGTGCGGGGACCGAAGGCTACGAGCAGTACTTC. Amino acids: CASSAGTEGYEQYF.

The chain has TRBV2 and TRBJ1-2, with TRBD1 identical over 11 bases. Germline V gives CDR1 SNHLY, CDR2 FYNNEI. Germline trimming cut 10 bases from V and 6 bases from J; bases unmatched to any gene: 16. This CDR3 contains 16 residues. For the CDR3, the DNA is TGTGCCACCTCTCCCGGACAGGGGGCAATAGAGGATGGCTACACCTTC. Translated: CATSPGQGAIEDGYTF.

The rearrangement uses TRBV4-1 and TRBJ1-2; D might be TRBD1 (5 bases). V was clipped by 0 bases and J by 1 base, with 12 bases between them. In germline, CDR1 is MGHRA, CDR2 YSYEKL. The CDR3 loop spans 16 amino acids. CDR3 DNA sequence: TGCGCCAGCAGCCAAGATCCAGGGCTCTATAACTATGGCTACACCTTC. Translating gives CASSQDPGLYNYGYTF.

Here the CDR3 DNA reads TGTGCCAGCAGCAAACACCGGGAGAGCTACGAGCAGTACTTC. Encoded protein: CASSKHRESYEQYF. The chain has TRBV14 and TRBJ2-7; weak D call: TRBD2 (6 bases). V was pared by 5 bases and J by 3 bases, with 14 bases between. The CDR3 contains 14 residues. The germline gives CDR1 SGHDN, CDR2 FVKESK.